These 11 T cell receptor beta chains share one sample of origin, sequenced in a study of technical replicates of blood from four donors. Profiling relied on immunoSEQ multiplex PCR, and the TCRdb table lists in-frame clones only, not all of them. Of tens of thousands of clones in the sample, roughly 94% were seen once. Sequenced input: T cells isolated from PBMCs. The receptors derive from a human donor in good health.

The chain joins TRBV9 to TRBJ2-5, with TRBD2 matching 8 bases. CDR1 and CDR2 from the germline V gene are SGDLS and YYNGEE. The CDR3 totals 13 residues. After removal of 0 bases from V and 5 bases from J, the junction contained 0 bases not matched to a gene. The DNA for the CDR3 is TGTGCCAGCAGCGTAGCGGGAGGGGAGACCCAGTACTTC. Amino acid sequence: CASSVAGGETQYF.

The chain uses TRBV4-1 and TRBJ1-3; D is perhaps TRBD1 (5 bases). The CDR3 has 13 amino acids. Germline CDR1 is MGHRA and CDR2 is YSYEKL. V was trimmed by 4 bases and J by 10 bases, leaving 14 bases between them. The CDR3 loop is CASSLDSERTIYF. In nucleotides, the CDR3 is TGCGCCAGCAGCCTCGACAGTGAAAGAACCATATATTTT.

The chain carries TRBV20-1 and TRBJ2-7; perhaps TRBD1 as D (6 bases). With 5 bases removed from V and 4 bases from J, the gap between germline ends came to 9 bases. The CDR3 has 11 amino acids. The germline CDR1 and CDR2 sequences are DFQATT and SNEGSKA (reference sequence). The chain's CDR3 is CSAGQLYEQYF. The CDR3 bases are TGCAGTGCTGGACAGTTGTACGAGCAGTACTTC.

V gene TRBV7-9 combines with J gene TRBJ1-1; TRBD1 matches at 8 bases. After removal of 4 bases from V and 1 base from J, the junction contained 2 bases not matched to a gene. CDR1 and CDR2 (germline): SEHNR, FQNEAQ (reference sequence). This CDR3 has 14 residues. The DNA of the CDR3 is TGTGCCAGCAGCTCCGGGACAGGGAACACTGAAGCTTTCTTT. Its protein is CASSSGTGNTEAFF. Full variable domain (outside the CDR3, taken from reference TRBV7-9 and TRBJ1-1): DTGVSQNPRHKITKRGQNVTFRCDPISEHNRLYWYRQTLGQGPEFLTYFQNEAQLEKSRLLSDRFSAERPKGSFSTLEIQRTEQGDSAMYLCASSSGTGNTEAFFGQGTRLTVV.

The chain joins TRBV2 to TRBJ1-2; TRBD1 agrees at 12 bases. The CDR3 spans 17 residues. With V trimmed by 7 bases and J by 4 bases, 13 bases remained unmatched. The germline gives CDR1 SNHLY, CDR2 FYNNEI. DNA of the CDR3: TGTGCCAGCAAGACCGGGACAGGGGGCCCTATCGGCTATGGCTACACCTTC. Its protein product is CASKTGTGGPIGYGYTF.

CDR3 region: CAWEGAGETQYF. The CDR3 DNA is TGTGCCTGGGAAGGAGCGGGAGAGACCCAGTACTTC. The gene calls are TRBV30 and TRBJ2-5; weak D call: TRBD2 (6 bases). The CDR3 covers 12 residues. V gave up 5 bases and J gave up 4 bases, with 11 bases separating them. Per the germline V gene, CDR1 is GTSNPN and CDR2 is SVGIG (reference sequence).

The V call is TRBV18, the J call TRBJ2-7; maybe TRBD1 (7 bases). The CDR3 extends over 16 amino acids. The germline V gene has CDR1 KGHSH and CDR2 LQKENI. Trimming stripped 2 bases from V and 4 bases from J, with 18 bases between. CDR3 in DNA: TGTGCCAGCTCACCAGGAGGGTCGGGACAGAGGTACGAGCAGTACTTC. Residues: CASSPGGSGQRYEQYF. The full variable domain, its missing parts supplied by reference TRBV18 and TRBJ2-7, is NAGVMQNPRHLVRRRGQEARLRCSPMKGHSHVYWYRQLPEEGLKFMVYLQKENIIDESGMPKERFSAEFPKEGPSILRIQQVVRGDSAAYFCASSPGGSGQRYEQYFGPGTRLTVT.

V is TRBV19 and J is TRBJ2-3; D possibly corresponds to TRBD2 (7 bases). CDR3 length equals 13 residues. The germline gives CDR1 LNHDA, CDR2 SQIVND (reference sequence). The germline V and J ends were trimmed by 3 bases and 7 bases, with 11 bases remaining between them. The CDR3 spells CASSMGGAYTQYF. CDR3 sequence (DNA): TGTGCCAGTAGTATGGGGGGGGCCTATACGCAGTATTTT.

The gene calls are TRBV19 and TRBJ2-2; D is uncertain. The CDR3 covers 14 residues. CDR1 and CDR2 (germline): LNHDA, SQIVND (reference sequence). V shed 2 bases and J shed 1 base, with 5 bases lying between them. The CDR3 is CASSINMNTGELFF. For the CDR3, the DNA is TGTGCCAGTAGTATAAACATGAACACCGGGGAGCTGTTTTTT.

This chain joins TRBV6-1 and TRBJ1-2; 9 bases are a match to TRBD1. Germline loops: CDR1 MNHNS, CDR2 SASEGT. This CDR3 has 15 amino acids. V lost 5 bases, J lost 4 bases, and 8 bases stayed unmatched. The CDR3 reads CASSMGQGRSYGYTF. The CDR3 DNA reads TGTGCCAGCAGTATGGGACAGGGAAGGAGCTATGGCTACACCTTC.

The chain combines TRBV30 with TRBJ1-5; weak D call: TRBD1 (5 bases). Germline V gene lookup returns CDR1 GTSNPN and CDR2 SVGIG (reference sequence). This CDR3 comprises 13 residues. The CDR3 nucleotides read TGTGCTTCCACGGGGGGAGAGGGAGAGCCCCAGCATTTT. This codes for CASTGGEGEPQHF. The full variable domain, its missing parts supplied by reference TRBV30 and TRBJ1-5, is SQTIHQWPATLVQPVGSPLSLECTVEGTSNPNLYWYRQAAGRGLQLLFYSVGIGQISSEVPQNLSASRPQDRQFILSSKKLLLSDSGFYLCASTGGEGEPQHFGDGTRLSIL.